This T cell receptor beta chain was retrieved from a study of blood T cell repertoires in COVID-19. As for the study in general: Spain, Italy and the United States supplied samples that represented acute and convalescent COVID-19. PBMCs, B-cell-depleted T cells, or T cells provided the cDNA or gDNA that made up the material.

Per the germline V gene, CDR1 is KGHDR and CDR2 is SFDVKD. Trimming removed 7 bases from V and 3 bases from J; junction bases left unmatched: 4. The CDR3 covers 14 residues. Authors' methods: Nucleated cell number was recorded as an estimate derived from reference gene primer amplification. Clones were read by immunoSEQ multiplex PCR, and TCRdb kept only the in-frame ones, dropping some. V and J calls plus clone size are reproduced from that table; the DNA served to infer D and trimming. Of approximately 210,000 clones detected, 80% to 85% appear once; the ten largest clones hold roughly a tenth. This clone was recorded a few times.

The chain recombines TRBV24-1 with TRBJ2-2; 7 bases agree with TRBD2. The specimen was peripheral blood. This clonotype was obtained from a woman older than 75 with COVID-19, enrolled during active disease. The CDR3 region has the DNA TGTGCCACCAGGGGGGGGAAGGACACCGGGGAGCTGTTTTTT. Translated: CATRGGKDTGELFF.